This TCR beta chain was documented in a study of early T cells in non-severe SARS-CoV-2 infection. As for the study in general: The input, bulk RNA from unsorted whole blood, was sequenced, and chains were unpaired. Broader study findings: VDJdb matches were skewed toward anti-spike CD8 T cell responses.

Worth noting for this clonotype: What it binds is not known.

The CDR3 loop spans 14 amino acids. V trimming: 6 bases; J trimming: 8 bases; junction bases outside the gene matches: 13. CDR1 SQVTM and CDR2 ANQGSEA come from the germline V gene. The protocol attached unique molecular identifiers to individual cDNA molecules. From the 5' RACE reads, TCRdb called clonotypes with MiXCR, one entry per CDR3 protein. The sample consists of around 44,000 distinct CDR3 sequences, around 6.3% of them appearing once. The V call is TRBV29-1, the J call TRBJ2-1; 7 positions match TRBD1. This receptor was identified in an adult who was a healthcare worker with PCR-confirmed SARS-CoV-2 infection or an uninfected control (not recorded which). The input for sequencing was whole blood, taken at baseline. The CDR3 DNA reads TGCAGCGTCGAGCCCTCTTTTACAGGGGATGAGCAGTTCTTC. Protein sequence: CSVEPSFTGDEQFF.